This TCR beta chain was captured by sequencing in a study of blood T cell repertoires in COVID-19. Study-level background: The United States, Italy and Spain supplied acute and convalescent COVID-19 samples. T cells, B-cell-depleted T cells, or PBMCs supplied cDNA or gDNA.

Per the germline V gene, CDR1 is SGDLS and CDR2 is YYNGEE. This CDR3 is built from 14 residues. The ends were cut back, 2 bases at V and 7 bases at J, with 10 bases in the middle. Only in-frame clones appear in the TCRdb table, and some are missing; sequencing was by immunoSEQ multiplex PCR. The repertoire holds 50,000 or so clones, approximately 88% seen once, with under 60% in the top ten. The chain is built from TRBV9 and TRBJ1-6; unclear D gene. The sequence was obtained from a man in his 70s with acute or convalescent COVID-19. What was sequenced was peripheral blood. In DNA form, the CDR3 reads TGTGCCAGCAGCGTCGCAGGTCGGAATTCACCCCTCCACTTT. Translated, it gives CASSVAGRNSPLHF.